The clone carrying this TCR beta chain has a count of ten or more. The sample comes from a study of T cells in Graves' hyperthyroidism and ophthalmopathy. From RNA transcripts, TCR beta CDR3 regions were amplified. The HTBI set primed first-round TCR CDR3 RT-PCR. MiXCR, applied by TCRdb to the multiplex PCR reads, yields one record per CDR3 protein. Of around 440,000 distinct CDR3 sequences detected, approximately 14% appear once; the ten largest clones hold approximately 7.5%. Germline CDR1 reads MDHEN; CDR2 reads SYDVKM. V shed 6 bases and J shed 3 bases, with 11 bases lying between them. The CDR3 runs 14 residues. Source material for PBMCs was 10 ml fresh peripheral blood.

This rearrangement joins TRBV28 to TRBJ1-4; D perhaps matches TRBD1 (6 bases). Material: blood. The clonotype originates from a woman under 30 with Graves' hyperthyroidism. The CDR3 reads CASRARGPNEKLFF. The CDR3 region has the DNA TGTGCCAGCAGGGCCAGGGGTCCTAATGAAAAACTGTTTTTT.